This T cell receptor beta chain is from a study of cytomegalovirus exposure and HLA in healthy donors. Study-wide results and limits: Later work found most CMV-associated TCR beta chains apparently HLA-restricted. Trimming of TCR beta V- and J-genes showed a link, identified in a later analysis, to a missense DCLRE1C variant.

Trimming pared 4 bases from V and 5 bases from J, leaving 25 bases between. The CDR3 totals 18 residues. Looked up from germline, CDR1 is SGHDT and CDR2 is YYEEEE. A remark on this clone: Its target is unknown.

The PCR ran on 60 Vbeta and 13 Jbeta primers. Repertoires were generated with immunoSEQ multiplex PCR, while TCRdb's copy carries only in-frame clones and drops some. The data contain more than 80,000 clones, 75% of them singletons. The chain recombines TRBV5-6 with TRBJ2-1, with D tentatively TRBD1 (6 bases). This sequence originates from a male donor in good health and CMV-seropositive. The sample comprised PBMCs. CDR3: CASSPIPGSRTEDNEQFF. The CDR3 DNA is TGTGCCAGCAGCCCCATTCCGGGATCCAGGACAGAAGACAATGAGCAGTTCTTC.